One and the same sample provided the 32 T cell receptor beta chains below, sequenced in a study of blood T cell repertoires in COVID-19. Sequencing was performed with immunoSEQ multiplex PCR; in TCRdb, only in-frame clones are kept and a portion is missing. The data hold some 250,000 clones, with 70% to 85% observed a single time. Material for sequencing was peripheral blood. Every receptor here comes from a woman of 80 years or more with acute or convalescent COVID-19.

This clone was counted a single time. This chain links TRBV7-9 with TRBJ2-5, with 8 nucleotides matching TRBD2. Germline V gene lookup returns CDR1 SEHNR and CDR2 FQNEAQ (reference sequence). The CDR3 runs to 15 residues. Unmatched junction bases numbered 10, after V lost 5 bases and J lost 5 bases. DNA for the CDR3: TGTGCCAGCAGCCGTGGTAGCGGGAAGGCGGAGACCCAGTACTTC. This translates into CASSRGSGKAETQYF.

DNA for the CDR3: TGTGCCAGCAGTTTGAACCAGGGTGGAAAACTGTTTTTT. Translation: CASSLNQGGKLFF. The J gene is TRBJ1-4, the V gene TRBV27, with a tentative D call TRBD1 (5 bases). The V end lost 3 bases, the J end lost 10 bases, and 12 bases lay between the germline ends. This CDR3 is 13 amino acids long. Germline CDR1 reads MNHEY; CDR2 reads SMNVEV (reference sequence). Looking up the rest from reference TRBV27 and TRBJ1-4 gives the full variable domain: EAQVTQNPRYLITVTGKKLTVTCSQNMNHEYMSWYRQDPGLGLRQIYYSMNVEVTDKGDVPEGYKVSRKEKRNFPLILESPSPNQTSLYFCASSLNQGGKLFFGSGTQLSVL.

This clone was detected only a few times. The sample holds other DNA sequences that translate to the same CDR3. This chain joins TRBV15 and TRBJ2-4, with D possibly matching TRBD1 (6 bases). CDR3 length: 14 residues. Trimming removed 6 bases from V and 0 bases from J, with 9 bases in between. Germline assignment: CDR1 LNHNV and CDR2 YYDKDF (reference sequence). The CDR3 region is CATRDSLAKNIQYF. CDR3 coding DNA: TGTGCCACCAGGGACAGCCTAGCCAAAAACATTCAGTACTTC.

The chain is built from TRBV18 and TRBJ1-3; tentatively, D is TRBD1 (5 bases). Germline assignment: CDR1 KGHSH and CDR2 LQKENI. V was cut by 3 bases and J by 0 bases, with 9 bases left in between. The CDR3 is 15 amino acids. In DNA, the CDR3 is TGTGCCAGCTCACCGACAGTGCTCTCTGGAAACACCATATATTTT. Its translation is CASSPTVLSGNTIYF.

This clone was observed once. The rearrangement uses TRBV28 and TRBJ2-6; D gene uncertain. CDR3 length equals 15 residues. Germline values: CDR1 MDHEN, CDR2 SYDVKM. With 8 bases removed from V and 4 bases from J, the gap between germline ends came to 15 bases. CDR3 protein: CASLSRSPGANVLTF. In nucleotides, the CDR3 is TGTGCCAGCCTATCAAGATCGCCGGGGGCCAACGTCCTGACTTTC.

J is TRBJ2-4 and V is TRBV18; 11 bases fit TRBD1. Germline values: CDR1 KGHSH, CDR2 LQKENI. This CDR3 is built from 16 residues. The ends lost 3 bases at V and 6 bases at J; junction bases unmatched: 7. The CDR3 is CASSPTGTGGSNIQYF. The CDR3 DNA is TGTGCCAGCTCACCGACGGGGACAGGGGGGTCAAACATTCAGTACTTC. The variable domain in full, with the rest retrieved from reference TRBV18 and TRBJ2-4, is NAGVMQNPRHLVRRRGQEARLRCSPMKGHSHVYWYRQLPEEGLKFMVYLQKENIIDESGMPKERFSAEFPKEGPSILRIQQVVRGDSAAYFCASSPTGTGGSNIQYFGAGTRLSVL.

With respect to this clone: Other DNA sequences within the sample encode an identical CDR3. V is TRBV12-3 or TRBV12-4 and J is TRBJ2-7; 7 nucleotides align to TRBD1. The CDR3 runs to 12 residues. Trimming removed 6 bases from V and 3 bases from J; junction bases left unmatched: 2. This CDR3 reads CASSRDSYEQYF. The CDR3 DNA sequence: TGTGCCAGCAGCCGGGACAGCTACGAGCAGTACTTC.

The chain recombines TRBV27 with TRBJ2-3, with 11 bases matching TRBD2. This CDR3 is built from 16 residues. CDR1 is MNHEY, CDR2 SMNVEV, per germline (reference sequence). V was pared by 3 bases and J by 5 bases, with 7 bases of the junction left unmatched. In DNA form, the CDR3 reads TGTGCCAGCAGTTTTTTCGTAGCGGGGGGGCAAGATACGCAGTATTTT. Its translation: CASSFFVAGGQDTQYF.

This chain connects TRBV2 to TRBJ1-5; 7 nucleotides agree with TRBD1. Germline assignment: CDR1 SNHLY and CDR2 FYNNEI. This CDR3 is built from 15 residues. V dropped 6 bases and J dropped 6; count of bases not matched to a gene: 11. The CDR3 sequence: CASRTGDRAGQPQHF. The CDR3 bases are TGTGCCAGCAGAACGGGCGACAGGGCTGGTCAGCCCCAGCATTTT.

About this clone itself: Within the sample, other DNA sequences also encode this same CDR3. V and J are TRBV2 and TRBJ1-4, with 9 bases that match TRBD1. This CDR3 has 15 amino acids. Germline V gene sequence: CDR1 SNHLY, CDR2 FYNNEI. With 1 base clipped from V and 6 bases from J, the junction kept 3 bases outside the gene matches. Written as DNA, the CDR3 is TGTGCCAGCAGTGAAGTCGACAGGGGGTATGAAAAACTGTTTTTT. It is translated as CASSEVDRGYEKLFF.

The chain is built from TRBV19 and TRBJ2-6; D is ambiguous. This CDR3 contains 16 residues. Trimming stripped 7 bases from V and 1 base from J, with 14 bases between. Looked up from germline, CDR1 is LNHDA and CDR2 is SQIVND (reference sequence). Here the CDR3 reads CASTTEYLSGANVLTF. As DNA, the CDR3 is TGTGCCAGTACAACCGAGTACCTATCTGGGGCCAACGTCCTGACTTTC.

This sequence joins TRBV5-4 and TRBJ2-3; TRBD2 agrees at 15 bases. CDR3 size: 18 residues. Losses at the gene ends were 4 bases for V and 0 bases for J; bases not matched to a gene: 6. Germline CDR1 and CDR2: SGHNT and YYREEE (reference sequence). DNA of the CDR3: TGTGCCAGCAGCCCCGGACTAGCGGGGGGGCCTAGCACAGATACGCAGTATTTT. Translating gives CASSPGLAGGPSTDTQYF. The full variable domain, completed using reference TRBV5-4 and TRBJ2-3, is ETGVTQSPTHLIKTRGQQVTLRCSSQSGHNTVSWYQQALGQGPQFIFQYYREEENGRGNFPPRFSGLQFPNYSSELNVNALELDDSALYLCASSPGLAGGPSTDTQYFGPGTRLTVL.

This clone was observed once. This could be a read error, since a much larger clone is one nucleotide away. V is TRBV6-5 and J is TRBJ2-5, with 7 bases identical to TRBD2. Germline lookup yields CDR1 MNHEY and CDR2 SVGAGI. There are 11 residues in the CDR3. With 8 bases clipped from V and 4 bases from J, the junction kept 1 base outside the gene matches. This CDR3 reads CASWGGETQYF. The CDR3 DNA reads as TGTGCCAGCTGGGGGGGAGAGACCCAGTACTTC.

This clone was found once. The gene calls are TRBV19 and TRBJ2-3; 7 positions agree with TRBD2. V shed 6 bases and J 7 bases; nucleotides not matched to a gene: 4. Germline CDR1 is LNHDA and CDR2 is SQIVND (reference sequence). CDR3 size: 12 residues. CDR3 amino acids: CASSLTSNTQYF. CDR3 coding DNA: TGTGCCAGTAGCCTGACTAGCAATACGCAGTATTTT.

The genes are TRBV3-1 (or the pseudogene TRBV3-2) and TRBJ1-5; a possible D gene is TRBD1 (6 bases). Trimming took 1 base from V and 7 from J, leaving 14 bases between them. This CDR3 spans 15 amino acids. CDR1 is LGHDT, CDR2 YNNKEL, per germline (reference sequence). The CDR3 DNA sequence: TGTGCCAGCAGCCAAGTAGTGGGGGCCGGGCAGCCCCAGCATTTT. Its protein is CASSQVVGAGQPQHF.

V is TRBV18 and J is TRBJ1-3; no clear D. V shed 4 bases and J shed 1 base, with 11 bases lying between them. The length of the CDR3 is 15 residues. Germline V gene data show CDR1 as KGHSH and CDR2 as LQKENI. This CDR3 reads CASSLRGFSGNTIYF. Written as DNA, the CDR3 is TGTGCCAGCTCACTCCGAGGATTTTCTGGAAACACCATATATTTT.

The CDR3 is CASSLVAGVNSPLHF. For the CDR3, the DNA is TGTGCCAGCAGCTTGGTGGCAGGGGTTAATTCACCCCTCCACTTT. The chain links TRBV5-8 to TRBJ1-6; a weak D match, TRBD1 (6 bases). Germline CDR1 SGHTS, CDR2 YDEGEE. The V gene lost 0 bases and the J gene lost 6 bases, with 10 bases spanning the gap. The CDR3 length is 15 residues.

The chain uses TRBV3-1 (or the pseudogene TRBV3-2) and TRBJ2-3, with a weak D call TRBD1 (5 bases). This CDR3 is 15 amino acids long. Trimming removed 1 base at V and 1 base at J, with 9 bases between. Per the germline V gene, CDR1 is LGHDT and CDR2 is YNNKEL (reference sequence). CDR3 residues: CASSQVKGRTDTQYF. The CDR3 nucleotides read TGTGCCAGCAGCCAAGTCAAGGGGCGCACAGATACGCAGTATTTT.

The chain carries TRBV7-9 and TRBJ2-7, with D possibly TRBD2 on 7 matching bases. V was cut by 7 bases and J by 5 bases, with 18 bases left in between. The CDR3 runs 14 residues. Germline values: CDR1 SEHNR, CDR2 FQNEAQ (reference sequence). The CDR3 DNA sequence: TGTGCCAGCACCTCCGGGGGGCACGTTGACGAGCAGTACTTC. Its protein product is CASTSGGHVDEQYF. The whole variable domain, remainder taken from reference TRBV7-9 and TRBJ2-7, is DTGVSQNPRHKITKRGQNVTFRCDPISEHNRLYWYRQTLGQGPEFLTYFQNEAQLEKSRLLSDRFSAERPKGSFSTLEIQRTEQGDSAMYLCASTSGGHVDEQYFGPGTRLTVT.

The chain joins TRBV5-1 to TRBJ2-7, with 8 bases that match TRBD1. The V gene's germline CDR1 is SGHRS and CDR2 YFSETQ. The V segment lost 3 bases and the J segment 2 bases; nucleotides outside the gene matches: 4. CDR3 length equals 14 residues. The CDR3 DNA reads TGCGCCAGCAGCTCCGGACAGGGCCCCTACGAGCAGTACTTC. This codes for CASSSGQGPYEQYF.

The rearrangement uses TRBV3-1 (or the pseudogene TRBV3-2) and TRBJ1-3, with TRBD1 identical over 10 bases. CDR3 length: 17 amino acids. Germline CDR1 LGHDT, CDR2 YNNKEL (reference sequence). With V trimmed by 6 bases and J by 8 bases, 16 bases remained unmatched. The CDR3 DNA is TGTGCCAGCAGTCAAATCGAGTTGGGACAGGGGTGTGACACCATATATTTT. Its protein is CASSQIELGQGCDTIYF.

The V call is TRBV4-3, the J call TRBJ1-6; D possibly corresponds to TRBD1 (5 bases). The CDR3 is 17 amino acids. V lost 0 bases to trimming and J lost 7 bases, with 16 bases between them. Germline CDR1 and CDR2: LGHNA and YSLEER. CDR3 sequence: CASSQDPSGGSNSPLHF. DNA of the CDR3: TGCGCCAGCAGCCAAGACCCCTCGGGGGGGTCCAATTCACCCCTCCACTTT.

V and J are TRBV5-5 and TRBJ2-1; D is possibly TRBD2 (6 bases). Trimming removed 0 bases at V and 5 bases at J, with 9 bases between. The CDR3 has 14 residues. CDR1 is SGHKS and CDR2 is YYEKEE in the germline V gene (reference sequence). This chain's CDR3 is CASSLGEAHNEQFF. CDR3 coding DNA: TGTGCCAGCAGCTTGGGGGAGGCCCACAATGAGCAGTTCTTC.

The CDR3 is CASSSDGTGMRYTF. The CDR3 DNA reads as TGCGCCAGCAGCTCCGACGGGACAGGTATGCGCTACACCTTC. The rearrangement joins TRBV5-1 to TRBJ1-2, with 8 bases that match TRBD1. J gave up 9 bases and V 3 bases, and 10 bases lay outside the gene matches. CDR3 length: 14 amino acids. Germline CDR1 and CDR2: SGHRS and YFSETQ.

The chain combines TRBV4-3 with TRBJ1-5, with 7 nucleotides matching TRBD1. The trim removed 0 bases at V and 2 bases at J, leaving 13 bases unmatched. The CDR3 length is 19 residues. The germline V gene encodes CDR1 LGHNA and CDR2 YSLEER. In DNA form, the CDR3 reads TGCGCCAGCAGCCAAGATCCAGCGCAGGGGGGATATCGCAATCAGCCCCAGCATTTT. It codes for CASSQDPAQGGYRNQPQHF.

The chain carries TRBV6-5 and TRBJ2-7; TRBD2 might be the D (6 bases). The length of the CDR3 is 14 residues. CDR1 and CDR2 (germline): MNHEY, SVGAGI. V lost 0 bases to trimming and J lost 2 bases, with 8 bases between them. CDR3 sequence reads: CASSYSGGTYEQYF. CDR3 nucleotide sequence: TGTGCCAGCAGTTACTCGGGGGGTACCTACGAGCAGTACTTC.

The chain employs TRBV12-5 and TRBJ2-5; D is unresolved. The CDR3 totals 14 residues. Germline V CDR1 and CDR2: LGHNT, FRNRAP. V was trimmed by 5 bases and J by 0 bases, leaving 10 bases between them. The CDR3 region has the DNA TGTGCTAGTGGTGGCTGGCAATACCAAGAGACCCAGTACTTC. This translates into CASGGWQYQETQYF.

The rearrangement links TRBV5-1 to TRBJ2-5, with 8 bases identical to TRBD1. The CDR3 length is 15 residues. The trim removed 4 bases at V and 4 bases at J, leaving 9 bases unmatched. Germline V gene sequence: CDR1 SGHRS, CDR2 YFSETQ. Here the CDR3 reads CASSMGQARGETQYF. The CDR3 nucleotides are TGCGCCAGCAGCATGGGACAGGCCAGGGGAGAGACCCAGTACTTC.

The V and J genes are TRBV14 and TRBJ1-2, with D possibly being TRBD1 (5 bases). Germline V CDR1 and CDR2: SGHDN, FVKESK. The V end lost 1 base, the J end lost 4 bases, and 10 bases lay between the germline ends. This CDR3 is 14 amino acids long. The CDR3 spells CASSQGVRGYGYTF. The CDR3 coding sequence is TGTGCCAGCAGCCAAGGGGTTAGGGGCTATGGCTACACCTTC.

A few counts support this clone. The chain couples TRBV6-6 to TRBJ2-7, with D maybe TRBD1 (6 bases). This CDR3 contains 16 residues. Germline V CDR1 and CDR2: MNHNY, SVGAGI (reference sequence). V lost 4 bases and J 2 bases, leaving 18 bases between the germline ends. CDR3 in DNA: TGTGCCAGCAGTTCCCCTCCTTACAGGGCTACCTACGAGCAGTACTTC. It translates to CASSSPPYRATYEQYF.

The gene calls are TRBV5-1 and TRBJ1-2, with 8 bases fitting TRBD1. Germline V gene lookup returns CDR1 SGHRS and CDR2 YFSETQ. The CDR3 has 14 residues. V trimming: 0 bases; J trimming: 7 bases; junction bases outside the gene matches: 5. CDR3 sequence reads: CASSLGQGAFGYTF. CDR3 sequence (DNA): TGCGCCAGCAGCTTGGGGCAGGGGGCCTTTGGCTACACCTTC.

This chain joins TRBV18 and TRBJ1-4, with TRBD1 identical over 7 bases. From germline, CDR1 is KGHSH and CDR2 LQKENI. This CDR3 is built from 15 residues. The V gene end was trimmed by 1 base and the J gene end by 3 bases; junction bases not matched to a gene: 2. CDR3 residues: CASSPQGQPNEKLFF. The CDR3 nucleotides are TGTGCCAGCTCACCACAGGGACAGCCTAATGAAAAACTGTTTTTT.